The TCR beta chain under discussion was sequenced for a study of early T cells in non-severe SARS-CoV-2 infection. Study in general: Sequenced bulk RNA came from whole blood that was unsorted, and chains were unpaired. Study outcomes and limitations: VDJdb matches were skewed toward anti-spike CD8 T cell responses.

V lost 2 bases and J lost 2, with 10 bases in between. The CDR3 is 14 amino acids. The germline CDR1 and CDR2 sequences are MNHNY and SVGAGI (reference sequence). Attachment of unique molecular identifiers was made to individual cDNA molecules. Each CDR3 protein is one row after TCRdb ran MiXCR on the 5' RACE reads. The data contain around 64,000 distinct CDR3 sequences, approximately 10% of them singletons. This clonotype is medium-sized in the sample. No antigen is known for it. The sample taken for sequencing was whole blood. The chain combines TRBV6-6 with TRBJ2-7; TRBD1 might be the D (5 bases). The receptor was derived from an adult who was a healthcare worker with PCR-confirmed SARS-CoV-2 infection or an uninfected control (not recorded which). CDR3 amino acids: CASSYSRVAYEQYF. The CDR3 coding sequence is TGTGCCAGCAGTTACAGCAGGGTGGCCTACGAGCAGTACTTC.